The rows below give T cell receptor beta chains drawn from one sample of a study of response to subunit inactivated influenza vaccine. TCRdb reanalysed the RT-PCR reads using MiXCR and keeps one entry per CDR3 protein. The data contain about 650,000 distinct CDR3 sequences, around 16% of them singletons. Material: PBMCs from blood, obtained roughly 13 days after vaccination. Source of these receptors: a man aged 50-59 years who received an inactivated influenza vaccine. CDR3s include the opening cysteine and the closing phenylalanine or tryptophan. Fields, in order: D gene, J gene, clone size, V gene, CDR3 protein, CDR3 DNA. D genes are given only for firm matches. Only part of the rows carry a size: once, few, many, or a class if the clone is expanded.

>TRBD2|TRBJ2-1|.|TRBV6-1
CASSGLGLAGRQFF
TGTGCCAGCAGTGGGTTAGGACTAGCGGGCCGCCAGTTCTTC
>.|TRBJ2-3|few|TRBV5-6
CASKDGLGTDTQYF
TGTGCCAGCAAGGACGGCCTGGGGACAGATACGCAGTATTTT
>TRBD1|TRBJ2-7|.|TRBV29-1
CSVTQGAGEQYF
TGCAGCGTTACACAGGGGGCGGGCGAGCAGTACTTC
>.|TRBJ2-5|.|TRBV20-1
CSARDPKQPLYQETQYF
TGCAGTGCTAGAGACCCGAAACAGCCTTTGTACCAAGAGACCCAGTACTTC
>TRBD2|TRBJ2-3|few|TRBV5-6
CASSQGLAELTDTQYF
TGTGCCAGCAGCCAGGGACTAGCGGAACTCACAGATACGCAGTATTTT
>.|TRBJ1-1|few|TRBV7-3
CASSLTGGLNMNTEAFF
TGTGCCAGCAGCTTAACGGGTGGCCTGAACATGAACACTGAAGCTTTCTTT
>TRBD2|TRBJ2-7|many|TRBV7-2
CASSLALAGGYEQYF
TGTGCCAGCAGTTTAGCACTAGCGGGAGGTTACGAGCAGTACTTC
>TRBD1|TRBJ2-2|once|TRBV10-3
CATMIQGAGTGELFF
TGTGCCACCATGATTCAGGGGGCCGGCACCGGGGAGCTGTTTTTT
>.|TRBJ2-3|few|TRBV5-1
CASSLGLKSTDTQYF
TGCGCCAGCAGCTTAGGACTAAAAAGCACAGATACGCAGTATTTT
>.|TRBJ1-4|.|TRBV20-1
CSALSSGTQKLFF
TGCAGTGCTCTCTCCTCCGGGACACAAAAACTGTTTTTT
>.|TRBJ1-6|few|TRBV7-2
CASSLDRLSNSPLHF
TGTGCCAGCAGCTTAGATCGCCTTAGTAATTCACCCCTCCACTTT
>.|TRBJ2-7|few|TRBV19
CASSIGGGKNYEQYF
TGTGCCAGTAGTATCGGCGGCGGAAAAAACTACGAGCAGTACTTC
>.|TRBJ1-3|few|TRBV11-2
CASSLGPASSGNTIYF
TGTGCCAGCAGCTTAGGGCCAGCGAGCTCTGGAAACACCATATATTTT
>.|TRBJ1-1|.|TRBV5-5
CASSLVVDTEAFF
TGTGCCAGCAGCTTGGTCGTGGATACTGAAGCTTTCTTT
>.|TRBJ2-2|.|TRBV6-5
CASSYSTGGELFF
TGTGCCAGCAGTTACTCGACCGGCGGGGAGCTGTTTTTT
>TRBD1|TRBJ2-1|.|TRBV7-8
CASSLGQGAQSEQFF
TGTGCCAGCAGCTTAGGGCAGGGGGCACAGAGTGAGCAGTTCTTC